The 15 T cell receptor beta chains given below trace back to one sample, sequenced in a study of blood T cell repertoires in COVID-19. TCRdb keeps only in-frame clones here, not all; method: immunoSEQ multiplex PCR. The data contain over 250,000 clones, about 86% of them singletons. Sequencing input: PBMCs or T cells enriched from blood (not recorded which). The receptors were sampled from a young man with acute COVID-19.

The CDR3 loop reads CATDRGGGRYGYTF. The CDR3 DNA sequence: TGTGCCACCGACCGCGGGGGGGGCCGCTATGGCTACACCTTC. This chain joins TRBV19 and TRBJ1-2, with D possibly TRBD1 on 6 matching bases. This CDR3 is built from 14 residues. The V gene lost 10 bases and the J gene lost 4 bases, with 19 bases spanning the gap. The V gene's germline CDR1 is LNHDA and CDR2 SQIVND (reference sequence).

The chain has TRBV5-1 and TRBJ1-1; D not certain. This CDR3 has 13 residues. Per the germline V gene, CDR1 is SGHRS and CDR2 is YFSETQ. The V end was cut by 3 bases, the J end by 4 bases, with 10 bases between. The CDR3 bases are TGCGCCAGCAGCTGGAGAGGAAGCACTGAAGCTTTCTTT. It encodes CASSWRGSTEAFF. The variable domain in full, completed from reference TRBV5-1 and TRBJ1-1, reads KAGVTQTPRYLIKTRGQQVTLSCSPISGHRSVSWYQQTPGQGLQFLFEYFSETQRNKGNFPGRFSGRQFSNSRSEMNVSTLELGDSALYLCASSWRGSTEAFFGQGTRLTVV.

The chain links TRBV5-4 to TRBJ2-1; 7 bases agree with TRBD1. The length of the CDR3 is 16 residues. The trim removed 1 base at V and 10 bases at J, leaving 14 bases unmatched. In germline, CDR1 is SGHNT, CDR2 YYREEE (reference sequence). For the CDR3, the DNA is TGTGCCAGCAGCTTGAGGGGGCTACAGACGAGGGGGGAGCAGTTCTTC. This encodes CASSLRGLQTRGEQFF. Together with reference TRBV5-4 and TRBJ2-1, the CDR3 gives the full variable domain: ETGVTQSPTHLIKTRGQQVTLRCSSQSGHNTVSWYQQALGQGPQFIFQYYREEENGRGNFPPRFSGLQFPNYSSELNVNALELDDSALYLCASSLRGLQTRGEQFFGPGTRLTVL.

J is TRBJ1-2 and V is TRBV5-8; no reliable D call. Per germline, CDR1 SGHTS and CDR2 YDEGEE. The V gene lost 1 base and the J gene lost 2 bases, with 15 bases spanning the gap. The CDR3 contains 16 residues. The chain's CDR3 is CASSLPGPGGNYGYTF. In nucleotides, the CDR3 is TGTGCCAGCAGCTTGCCCGGTCCGGGAGGGAACTATGGCTACACCTTC.

This clone was observed a single time. V is TRBV5-5 and J is TRBJ2-1, with D unresolved. The CDR3 runs 16 residues. The germline V gene has CDR1 SGHKS and CDR2 YYEKEE (reference sequence). V lost 6 bases and J lost 2, with 18 bases in between. This CDR3 is CASTTGGALTYNEQFF. DNA of the CDR3: TGTGCCAGCACCACCGGCGGTGCATTAACCTACAATGAGCAGTTCTTC.

The J gene is TRBJ1-1, the V gene TRBV30; no definite D call. The length of the CDR3 is 14 residues. CDR1 GTSNPN and CDR2 SVGIG come from the germline V gene (reference sequence). V lost 4 bases to trimming and J lost 1 base, with 13 bases between them. The CDR3 loop reads CAWNAQFPNTEAFF. The CDR3 coding sequence is TGTGCCTGGAACGCCCAGTTCCCGAACACTGAAGCTTTCTTT.

This clone came up a few times. The chain links TRBV29-1 to TRBJ1-2; TRBD1 might be the D (5 bases). The germline V and J ends were trimmed by 1 base and 8 bases, with 14 bases remaining between them. The germline gives CDR1 SQVTM, CDR2 ANQGSEA. The CDR3 is made up of 13 amino acids. The CDR3 reads CSVEGGQGGGYTF. In nucleotides, the CDR3 is TGCAGCGTTGAAGGTGGCCAGGGCGGCGGCTACACCTTC.

The chain is built from TRBV19 and TRBJ2-5, with D perhaps matching TRBD1 (5 bases). This CDR3 has 14 residues. The germline gives CDR1 LNHDA, CDR2 SQIVND (reference sequence). The V and J ends lost 6 bases and 2 bases respectively, with 13 bases between them. CDR3 loop: CASSPGLWQETQYF. The CDR3 nucleotides read TGTGCCAGTAGCCCAGGGCTCTGGCAAGAGACCCAGTACTTC.

The chain links TRBV5-1 to TRBJ2-5; 9 positions match TRBD2. V was pared by 4 bases and J by 5 bases, with 15 bases of the junction left unmatched. In germline, CDR1 is SGHRS, CDR2 YFSETQ. The CDR3 is 17 residues long. The CDR3 region has the DNA TGCGCCAGCAGCCCGGGGGCTAGCGGGACCGGAGGGGAGACCCAGTACTTC. Amino acids: CASSPGASGTGGETQYF.

The chain combines TRBV5-6 with TRBJ2-7; a possible D gene is TRBD2 (6 bases). Germline-derived CDR1 and CDR2 are SGHDT and YYEEEE. CDR3 length equals 14 residues. Trimming cost V 5 bases and J 0 bases, with 12 bases left between them. DNA for the CDR3: TGTGCCAGCAGGCCGGGACTCCTCTCCTACGAGCAGTACGTC. This gives the protein CASRPGLLSYEQYV.

This chain uses TRBV6-5 with TRBJ2-1; 9 bases are a match to TRBD2. Looked up from germline, CDR1 is MNHEY and CDR2 is SVGAGI. The CDR3 is 15 amino acids. The V and J ends lost 2 bases and 3 bases, in that order; junction bases with no gene match: 2. The CDR3 here is CASSYRREGYNEQFF. DNA of the CDR3: TGTGCCAGCAGTTACCGGCGGGAGGGCTACAATGAGCAGTTCTTC.

The chain links TRBV7-6 to TRBJ2-5, with D maybe TRBD1 (6 bases). The germline V gene encodes CDR1 SGHVS and CDR2 FNYEAQ. With 4 bases removed from V and 2 bases from J, the gap between germline ends came to 11 bases. The CDR3 has 14 residues. As DNA, the CDR3 is TGTGCCAGCAGCTCCCAGGGGATTCAAGAGACCCAGTACTTC. Its translation: CASSSQGIQETQYF.

The chain recombines TRBV20-1 with TRBJ2-1; a weak D match, TRBD2 (5 bases). This CDR3 is 11 amino acids long. Germline CDR1 and CDR2: DFQATT and SNEGSKA (reference sequence). V lost 7 bases and J lost 10, with 14 bases in between. CDR3 loop: CSGRWEREQFF. The CDR3 bases are TGCAGTGGAAGGTGGGAGCGGGAGCAGTTCTTC.

Points on this clone: The same CDR3 arises from other DNA sequences in this sample as well. The chain's CDR3 is CASSVYPYNEQFF. The CDR3 nucleotides read TGTGCCAGTTCTGTCTATCCATACAATGAGCAGTTCTTC. The V and J genes are TRBV5-4 and TRBJ2-1; D is ambiguous. With 8 bases removed from V and 4 bases from J, the gap between germline ends came to 13 bases. The germline CDR1 and CDR2 sequences are SGHNT and YYREEE (reference sequence). CDR3 length: 13 amino acids.

The CDR3 DNA sequence: TGCAGCGTTGTTCTCCGTCTGTCTGGAAACACCATATATTTT. Amino acids: CSVVLRLSGNTIYF. The genes are TRBV29-1 and TRBJ1-3; D uncertain. V gave up 4 bases and J gave up 1 base, with 11 bases separating them. The CDR3 has 14 amino acids. In germline, CDR1 is SQVTM, CDR2 ANQGSEA.